The entry below gives a single T cell receptor (beta chain) sequence along with its context. The entry originates in a study of T cell responses to AZD1222 COVID-19 vaccine. Produced via immunoSEQ multiplex PCR; TCRdb's table is partial and in-frame only. In the table there are around 90,000 clones, 70% to 90% of which are singletons. Trimming cost V 5 bases and J 4 bases; bases outside gene matches: 4. The germline CDR1 and CDR2 sequences are GTSNPN and SVGIG (reference sequence). This CDR3 region has 12 residues. The chain is built from TRBV30 and TRBJ1-1; 7 positions agree with TRBD1. Here the sequenced sample was peripheral blood, taken on day 0 of AZD1222 vaccination. The sequence was obtained from an adult in good health. The CDR3 protein is CAWEPGGTEAFF. CDR3 bases: TGTGCCTGGGAGCCAGGGGGCACTGAAGCTTTCTTT.